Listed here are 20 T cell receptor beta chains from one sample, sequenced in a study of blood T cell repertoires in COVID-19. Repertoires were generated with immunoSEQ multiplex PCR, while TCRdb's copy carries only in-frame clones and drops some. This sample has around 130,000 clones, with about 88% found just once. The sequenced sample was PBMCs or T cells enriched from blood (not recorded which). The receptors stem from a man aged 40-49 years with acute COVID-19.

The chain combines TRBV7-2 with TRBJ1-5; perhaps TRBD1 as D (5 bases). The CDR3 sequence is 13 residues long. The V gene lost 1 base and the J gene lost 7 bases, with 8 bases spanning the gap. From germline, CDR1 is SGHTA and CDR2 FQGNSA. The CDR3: CASSLGGGQPQHF. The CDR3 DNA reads TGTGCCAGCAGCTTAGGGGGGGGACAGCCCCAGCATTTT.

Here the CDR3 DNA reads TGCGCCAGCAGCCCTGTCCCGGGACAGGGGGCGGACACTGAAGCTTTCTTT. Protein sequence: CASSPVPGQGADTEAFF. The chain employs TRBV5-1 and TRBJ1-1; 12 positions match TRBD1. With 4 bases clipped from V and 3 bases from J, the junction kept 10 bases outside the gene matches. Germline assignment: CDR1 SGHRS and CDR2 YFSETQ. CDR3 length: 17 amino acids. The full variable domain, in which reference TRBV5-1 and TRBJ1-1 provide the parts outside the CDR3, is KAGVTQTPRYLIKTRGQQVTLSCSPISGHRSVSWYQQTPGQGLQFLFEYFSETQRNKGNFPGRFSGRQFSNSRSEMNVSTLELGDSALYLCASSPVPGQGADTEAFFGQGTRLTVV.

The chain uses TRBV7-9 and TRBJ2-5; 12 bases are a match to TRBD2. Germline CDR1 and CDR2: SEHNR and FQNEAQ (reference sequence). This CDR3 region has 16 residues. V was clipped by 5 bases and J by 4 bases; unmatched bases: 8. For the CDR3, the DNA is TGTGCCAGCAGCCCTCTAGCGGGAGGGCCCCCAGAGACCCAGTACTTC. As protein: CASSPLAGGPPETQYF.

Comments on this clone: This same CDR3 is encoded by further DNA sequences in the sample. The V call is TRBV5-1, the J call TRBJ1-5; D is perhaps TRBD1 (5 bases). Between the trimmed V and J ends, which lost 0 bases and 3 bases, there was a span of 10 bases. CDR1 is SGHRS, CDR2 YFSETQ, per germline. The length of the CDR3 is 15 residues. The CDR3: CASSLGGGDNQPQHF. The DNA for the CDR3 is TGCGCCAGCAGCTTGGGGGGAGGGGACAATCAGCCCCAGCATTTT.

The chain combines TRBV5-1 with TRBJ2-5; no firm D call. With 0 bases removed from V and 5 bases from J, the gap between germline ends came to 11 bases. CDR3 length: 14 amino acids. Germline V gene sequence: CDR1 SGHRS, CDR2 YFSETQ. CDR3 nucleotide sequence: TGCGCCAGCAGCTTGGTATCGGGTCGGGAGACCCAGTACTTC. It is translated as CASSLVSGRETQYF.

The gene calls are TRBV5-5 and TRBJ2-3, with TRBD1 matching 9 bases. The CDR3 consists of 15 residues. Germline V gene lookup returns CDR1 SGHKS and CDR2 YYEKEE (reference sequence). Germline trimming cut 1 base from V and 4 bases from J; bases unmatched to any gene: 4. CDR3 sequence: CASSLRGQGADTQYF. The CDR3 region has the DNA TGTGCCAGCAGCTTGAGGGGACAGGGAGCAGATACGCAGTATTTT. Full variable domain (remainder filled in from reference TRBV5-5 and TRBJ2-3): DAGVTQSPTHLIKTRGQQVTLRCSPISGHKSVSWYQQVLGQGPQFIFQYYEKEERGRGNFPDRFSARQFPNYSSELNVNALLLGDSALYLCASSLRGQGADTQYFGPGTRLTVL.

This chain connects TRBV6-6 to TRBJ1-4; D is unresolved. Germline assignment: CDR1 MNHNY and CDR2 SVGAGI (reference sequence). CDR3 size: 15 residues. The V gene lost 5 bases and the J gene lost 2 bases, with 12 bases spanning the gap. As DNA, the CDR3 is TGTGCCAGCAGTCGATCTGGACTGACTAATGAAAAACTGTTTTTT. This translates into CASSRSGLTNEKLFF.

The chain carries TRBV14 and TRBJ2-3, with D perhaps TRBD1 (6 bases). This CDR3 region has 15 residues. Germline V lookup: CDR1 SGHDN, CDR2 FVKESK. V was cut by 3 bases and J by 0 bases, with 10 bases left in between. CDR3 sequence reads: CASSHWQGSTDTQYF. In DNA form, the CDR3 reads TGTGCCAGCAGCCATTGGCAGGGGAGCACAGATACGCAGTATTTT.

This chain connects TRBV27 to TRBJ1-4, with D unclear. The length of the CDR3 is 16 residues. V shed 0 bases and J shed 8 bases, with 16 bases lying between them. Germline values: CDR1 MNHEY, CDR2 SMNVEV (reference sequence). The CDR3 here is CASSLSLHHKEEKLFF. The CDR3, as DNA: TGTGCCAGCAGTTTATCACTCCACCACAAGGAGGAAAAACTGTTTTTT.

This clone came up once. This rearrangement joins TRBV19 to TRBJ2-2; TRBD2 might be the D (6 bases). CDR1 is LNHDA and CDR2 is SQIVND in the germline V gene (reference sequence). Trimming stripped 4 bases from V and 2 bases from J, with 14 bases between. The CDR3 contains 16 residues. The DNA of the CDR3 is TGTGCCAGTAGTAGGAGGCGGGAAACTAACACCGGGGAGCTGTTTTTT. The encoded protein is CASSRRRETNTGELFF.

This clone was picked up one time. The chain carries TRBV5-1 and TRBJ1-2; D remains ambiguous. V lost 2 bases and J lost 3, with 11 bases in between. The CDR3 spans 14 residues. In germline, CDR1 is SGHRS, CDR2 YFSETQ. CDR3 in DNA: TGCGCCAGCAGCTTCTTAGGCCAGGACTATGGCTACACCTTC. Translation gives CASSFLGQDYGYTF. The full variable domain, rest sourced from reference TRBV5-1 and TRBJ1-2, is KAGVTQTPRYLIKTRGQQVTLSCSPISGHRSVSWYQQTPGQGLQFLFEYFSETQRNKGNFPGRFSGRQFSNSRSEMNVSTLELGDSALYLCASSFLGQDYGYTFGSGTRLTVV.

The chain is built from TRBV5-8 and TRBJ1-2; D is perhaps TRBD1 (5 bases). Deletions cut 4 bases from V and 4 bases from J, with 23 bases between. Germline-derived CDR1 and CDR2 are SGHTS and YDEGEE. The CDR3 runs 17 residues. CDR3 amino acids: CASSLYTGLLGSYGYTF. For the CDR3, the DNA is TGTGCCAGCAGCCTTTACACGGGACTCTTAGGATCCTATGGCTACACCTTC.

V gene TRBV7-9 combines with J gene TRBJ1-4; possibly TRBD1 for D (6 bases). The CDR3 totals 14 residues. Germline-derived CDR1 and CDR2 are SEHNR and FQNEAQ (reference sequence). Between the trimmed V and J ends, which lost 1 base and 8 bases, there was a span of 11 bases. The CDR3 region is CASSLGGQGEKLFF. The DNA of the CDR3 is TGTGCCAGCAGCTTAGGGGGCCAGGGGGAAAAACTGTTTTTT.

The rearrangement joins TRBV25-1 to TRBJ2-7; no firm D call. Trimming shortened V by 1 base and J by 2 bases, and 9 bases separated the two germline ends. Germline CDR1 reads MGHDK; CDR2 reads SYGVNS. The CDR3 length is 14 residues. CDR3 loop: CASSESRLPYEQYF. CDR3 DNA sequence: TGTGCCAGCAGTGAATCCCGACTTCCCTACGAGCAGTACTTC.

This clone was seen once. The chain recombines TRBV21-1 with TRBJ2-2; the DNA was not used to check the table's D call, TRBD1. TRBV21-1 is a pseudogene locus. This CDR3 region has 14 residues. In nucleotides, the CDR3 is TGTGCCAGCAGCAAGGCAGGGCGCACCGGGGAGCTGTTTTTT. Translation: CASSKAGRTGELFF.

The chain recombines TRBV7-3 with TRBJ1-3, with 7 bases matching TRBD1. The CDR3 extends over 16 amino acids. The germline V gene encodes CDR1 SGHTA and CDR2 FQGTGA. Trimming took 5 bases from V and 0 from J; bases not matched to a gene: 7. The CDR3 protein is CASSPGQPGSGNTIYF. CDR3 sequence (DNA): TGTGCCAGCAGCCCGGGACAGCCTGGCTCTGGAAACACCATATATTTT.

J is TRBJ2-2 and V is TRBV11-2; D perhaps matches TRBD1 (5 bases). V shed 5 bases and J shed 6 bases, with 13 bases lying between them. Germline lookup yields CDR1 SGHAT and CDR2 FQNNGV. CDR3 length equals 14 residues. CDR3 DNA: TGTGCCAGCAGCCCAAAGACAGTAGCCGGGGAGCTGTTTTTT. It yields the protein CASSPKTVAGELFF. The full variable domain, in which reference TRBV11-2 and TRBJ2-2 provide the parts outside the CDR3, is EAGVAQSPRYKIIEKRQSVAFWCNPISGHATLYWYQQILGQGPKLLIQFQNNGVVDDSQLPKDRFSAERLKGVDSTLKIQPAKLEDSAVYLCASSPKTVAGELFFGEGSRLTVL.

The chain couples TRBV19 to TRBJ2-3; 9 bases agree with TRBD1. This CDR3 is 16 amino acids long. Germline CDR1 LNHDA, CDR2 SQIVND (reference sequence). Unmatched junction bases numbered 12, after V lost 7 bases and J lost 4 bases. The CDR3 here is CASKANGQGWADTQYF. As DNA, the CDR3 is TGTGCCAGTAAGGCCAACGGACAGGGGTGGGCAGATACGCAGTATTTT.

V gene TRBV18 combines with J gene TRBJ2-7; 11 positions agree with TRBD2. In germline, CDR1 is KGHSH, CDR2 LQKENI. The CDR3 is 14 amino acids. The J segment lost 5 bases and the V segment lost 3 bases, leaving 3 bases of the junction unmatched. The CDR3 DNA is TGTGCCAGCTCACCCACTAGCGGGGGAGACGAGCAGTACTTC. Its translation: CASSPTSGGDEQYF.

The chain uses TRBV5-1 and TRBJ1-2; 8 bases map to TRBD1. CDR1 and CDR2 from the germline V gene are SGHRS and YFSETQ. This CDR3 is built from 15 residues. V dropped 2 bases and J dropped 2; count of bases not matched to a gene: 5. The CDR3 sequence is CASSLGQGENYGYTF. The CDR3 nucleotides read TGCGCCAGCAGCTTAGGACAGGGAGAGAACTATGGCTACACCTTC. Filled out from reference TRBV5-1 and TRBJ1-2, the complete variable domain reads KAGVTQTPRYLIKTRGQQVTLSCSPISGHRSVSWYQQTPGQGLQFLFEYFSETQRNKGNFPGRFSGRQFSNSRSEMNVSTLELGDSALYLCASSLGQGENYGYTFGSGTRLTVV.